The next 3 T cell receptor beta chains were all read from a single sample in a study of neurological immune-mediated disorders. TCRdb analysed the 5' RACE reads with MiXCR anew, one entry per CDR3 protein. The data show 55,000 to 65,000 distinct CDR3 sequences, 10% to 15% seen once. Sequencing was performed on PBMCs. The origin of the receptors is a woman aged 60-70 years with HTLV-1-associated myelopathy (HAM/TSP).

In the case of this clonotype: The junction departs from germline at one end; a sequencing error may be responsible. The J gene is TRBJ1-5, the V gene TRBV3-1; a possible D gene is TRBD1 (5 bases). CDR3 length: 16 amino acids. Germline CDR1 LGHDT, CDR2 YNNKEL (reference sequence). CDR3 DNA: TGTGTCAGCAGCCAACGGGGCGGGGATAGCAATCAGCCCCAGAATTTT. It specifies CVSSQRGGDSNQPQNF.

Many counts were recorded for this clonotype. The chain links TRBV4-2 to TRBJ2-1; 7 bases are a match to TRBD2. Germline trimming cut 1 base from V and 4 bases from J; bases unmatched to any gene: 7. Germline loops: CDR1 LGHNA, CDR2 YNFKEQ. The CDR3 extends over 16 amino acids. The CDR3 DNA sequence: TGTGCCAGCAGCCAAGTTGCGGGAGAGAAGTACAATGAGCAGTTCTTC. Translation gives CASSQVAGEKYNEQFF.

By share of the sample, this clonotype is medium-sized. The chain uses TRBV5-1 and TRBJ2-5, with TRBD1 matching 10 bases. There are 18 residues in the CDR3. CDR1 and CDR2 (germline): SGHRS, YFSETQ. Trimming at V came to 3 bases and at J to 1 base, leaving 12 bases not matched to a gene. The CDR3 spells CASSSGQGGTLIQETQYF. In DNA form, the CDR3 reads TGCGCCAGCAGCTCCGGACAGGGGGGTACTCTTATCCAAGAGACCCAGTACTTC.